The clone carrying this T cell receptor beta chain was detected ten times or more. Its antigen remains unidentified. These data belong to a study of T cell repertoires in cytomegalovirus infection. Across the whole study: Both a matching HLA type and CMV infection were indicated by public TCR beta signatures. Study-level findings and limits: Cumulative frequency (of public TCR beta family members) identified carriers of CMV plus the relevant HLA. CMV-specific TCR beta clonotypes restricted by HLA-C were the ones dominating the ex vivo response.

V was clipped by 3 bases and J by 2 bases, with 16 bases between them. Germline V gene sequence: CDR1 SGHVS, CDR2 FNYEAQ. The CDR3 runs to 16 residues. TCRdb ran MiXCR on the reads and lists one entry per CDR3 protein. The table lists roughly 600,000 distinct CDR3 sequences, 20% to 25% of them singletons. What was sequenced was CD8+ T cells from PBMCs. The chain carries TRBV7-6 and TRBJ2-5, with D perhaps given as TRBD1 or TRBD2 (5 bases each). The clonotype originates from a human donor in good health (CMV status not recorded). Some clones in this sample may be carry-over from other donors' samples. The CDR3 nucleotides are TGTGCCAGCAGCTTGAATTGGGGGTTAAATCAAGAGACCCAGTACTTC. Its translation: CASSLNWGLNQETQYF.